This is a list of T cell receptor beta chains from one sample in a study of cytomegalovirus exposure and HLA in healthy donors. Here immunoSEQ multiplex PCR was the method, and the copy in TCRdb shows in-frame clones only, minus some. The sample shows 130,000 or so clones, around 77% of them seen only once. The specimen sequenced was PBMCs. The receptor set was obtained from a woman aged 55 to 70 in good health and CMV-seronegative. Each CDR3 is given with its conserved first and last residue. The D gene is left open where the match is weak. For some rows the clone size is stated as once, few or many, or as a class when expanded; others skip it.

j_call | clone_size | v_call | d_call | cdr3_aa
TRBJ2-7 | - | TRBV5-6 | TRBD1 | CASSWGQSYEQYF
TRBJ2-2 | few | TRBV7-2 | - | CASSLGHTTGELFF
TRBJ2-6 | - | TRBV30 | - | CAWSVSPVNSGANVLTF
TRBJ2-5 | - | TRBV18 | - | CASSPWQEETQYF
TRBJ1-1 | - | TRBV18 | TRBD1 | CASSRDLGTGGSNTEAFF
TRBJ2-3 | - | TRBV10-2 | TRBD2 | CASSEPTTSGTDTQYF
TRBJ2-2 | - | TRBV14 | - | CASSRAAVNTGELFF
TRBJ1-2 | - | TRBV5-5 | - | CASSVPGMHYGYTF
TRBJ1-1 | - | TRBV5-5 | TRBD1 | CASSQGAGNTEAFF
TRBJ2-1 | - | TRBV10-3 | TRBD1 | CAISEPTGMDNEQFF
TRBJ2-7 | - | TRBV12-2 | - | CASRFEDKLGGRPYEQYF
TRBJ2-1 | - | TRBV27 | - | CASSLGSQNYNEQFF
TRBJ1-1 | - | TRBV11-1 | - | CASSSMPTGNTEAFF
TRBJ1-1 | once | TRBV7-9 | TRBD1 | CASSPPGTGSGTEAFF
TRBJ2-3 | - | TRBV27 | TRBD2 | CASRQRGLAGADTQYF
TRBJ2-3 | - | TRBV28 | - | CASSLTLNRVSTDTQYF
TRBJ1-2 | - | TRBV10-3 | TRBD1 | CAIGGRDSVYGYTF
TRBJ2-7 | - | TRBV5-8 | TRBD1 | CASSWVGQGAYEQYF
TRBJ2-3 | many | TRBV5-8 | - | CASRYGGSTDTQYF
TRBJ2-7 | - | TRBV5-1 | - | CASSFEQESYEQYF
TRBJ1-5 | - | TRBV5-1 | - | CASSRDSDSNQPQHF
TRBJ2-6 | - | TRBV9 | TRBD1 | CASSVGDPGQGVSSGANVLTF
TRBJ2-7 | - | TRBV7-9 | - | CASSLIRDSKYF
TRBJ1-1 | - | TRBV30 | - | CAWSGPRGHTEAFF
TRBJ1-2 | once | TRBV5-1 | - | CASSYIGSGNYGYTF
- | - | TRBV4-1 | TRBD2 | CASSRLPGGTSSHEQYF
TRBJ2-7 | - | TRBV2 | TRBD2 | CASSGTSASYEQYF
TRBJ1-5 | - | TRBV7-9 | - | CASSRGGARNQPQHF
TRBJ2-2 | - | TRBV5-8 | TRBD1 | CASSRGDRGNTGELFF
TRBJ1-1 | - | TRBV15 | - | CATSTPGLEAFF
TRBJ1-2 | - | TRBV21-1 | - | CASSSRTGPSNYGYTF
TRBJ2-3 | - | TRBV18 | - | CASSPPIRRSGSTDTQYF
TRBJ1-2 | - | TRBV5-1 | TRBD1 | CASSLALRTGAPNYGYTF
TRBJ2-2 | - | TRBV25-1 | TRBD1 | CASLGQINTGELFF
TRBJ1-3 | - | TRBV28 | - | CASSRTAGNTIYF
TRBJ1-1 | - | TRBV15 | TRBD1 | CATSRKPTGGTEAFF
TRBJ1-4 | - | TRBV4-1 | - | CASSPKTGFNEKLFF
TRBJ2-7 | - | TRBV28 | TRBD1 | CASKGTGGTYEQYF
TRBJ2-7 | - | TRBV27 | - | CASIPTGIGYEQYF
TRBJ1-5 | once | TRBV5-8 | - | CASSLESGFANQPQHF
TRBJ1-5 | - | TRBV2 | TRBD1 | CASSPQGVGNQPQHF
TRBJ2-7 | - | TRBV5-1 | TRBD2 | CASSLGLAGAFSYEQYF
TRBJ1-5 | - | TRBV2 | - | CASSEASGRQPQHF
TRBJ2-7 | - | TRBV4-1 | - | CASSHSLYYEQYF
TRBJ1-3 | - | TRBV2 | - | CASGSDSYTIYF
TRBJ2-5 | - | TRBV7-3 | - | CASSLGGGHQETQYF
TRBJ2-3 | - | TRBV30 | TRBD2 | CAWSEGLAGVTDTQYF
TRBJ2-2 | - | TRBV4-1 | - | CASSQDTRRGNTGELFF
TRBJ1-1 | - | TRBV11-3 | - | CASSLGLPGAEAFF
TRBJ2-5 | - | TRBV4-1 | - | CASSQGQGFPQETQYF
TRBJ1-4 | - | TRBV28 | - | CASSKRSRGRANEKLFF
TRBJ2-7 | few | TRBV18 | TRBD1 | CASSPSTGVGEQYF
TRBJ2-3 | few | TRBV5-1 | - | CASSPQGITNTDTQYF
TRBJ1-5 | - | TRBV19 | - | CASSPGSLPSYQPQHF